These 7 T cell receptor beta chains were sequenced from one sample in a study of blood T cells in healthy people across ages. PCR was performed a second time for roughly 7 to 12 cycles using a sample-barcoded 5' primer and a J-beta primer mix. TCRdb ran MiXCR on the 5' RACE reads and lists one entry per CDR3 protein. The sample lists 700,000 to 900,000 distinct CDR3 sequences; 40% to 65% were seen once. The sequenced material came from blood. The source of these receptors is an older man in good health.

This clonotype was found a few times. The J gene is TRBJ2-4, the V gene TRBV5-5; 9 nucleotides align to TRBD1. Germline CDR1 SGHKS, CDR2 YYEKEE (reference sequence). The CDR3 is 16 amino acids. Trimming took 5 bases from V and 13 from J; bases not matched to a gene: 19. The CDR3 region is CASSSWTGALRGEQYF. The CDR3 DNA is TGTGCCAGCAGTTCTTGGACAGGGGCCCTCCGGGGGGAGCAGTACTTC.

This clonotype was recorded a few times. The chain has TRBV18 and TRBJ2-7; 7 bases map to TRBD2. Germline V gene data show CDR1 as KGHSH and CDR2 as LQKENI. The length of the CDR3 is 14 residues. Losses at the gene ends were 2 bases for V and 0 bases for J; bases not matched to a gene: 1. The CDR3 sequence: CASSPGGDSYEQYF. DNA of the CDR3: TGTGCCAGCTCACCAGGGGGGGACTCCTACGAGCAGTACTTC.

V gene TRBV10-3 combines with J gene TRBJ2-4, with 8 bases matching TRBD1. The tail of the sequence fits TRBJ2-7 better, so the J call may be wrong. Germline V gene lookup returns CDR1 ENHRY and CDR2 SYGVKD. The CDR3 spans 15 residues. As DNA, the CDR3 is TGTGCCATCAGTGAGAGACCAGGACAGGGTGACGAGCAGTACTTC. Its protein is CAISERPGQGDEQYF.

This chain uses TRBV6-1 with TRBJ1-1; 9 bases match TRBD1. V lost 5 bases to trimming and J lost 7 bases; unmatched junction nucleotides: 8. The CDR3 loop spans 14 amino acids. Germline loops: CDR1 MNHNS, CDR2 SASEGT. CDR3 in amino acids: CASSPPGQGFEAFF. For the CDR3, the DNA is TGTGCCAGCAGTCCGCCGGGACAGGGTTTTGAAGCTTTCTTT.

The chain employs TRBV10-3 and TRBJ2-5, with a possible D match to TRBD2 (6 bases). The V end lost 3 bases, the J end lost 11 bases, and 25 bases lay between the germline ends. Germline CDR1 is ENHRY and CDR2 is SYGVKD. The CDR3 is 16 residues long. The CDR3 region is CAISDPSGRGSYKQYF. The DNA for the CDR3 is TGTGCCATCAGTGACCCGTCGGGACGGGGGTCCTACAAGCAGTACTTC.

Turning to this clonotype: One end of the junction is discordant with germline, which a read error may explain. The chain links TRBV7-8 to TRBJ2-1; 11 positions match TRBD1. The CDR3 loop spans 17 amino acids. In germline, CDR1 is SGHVS, CDR2 FQNEAQ. This CDR3 reads CVSSLGQGAVVYNEQFF. The CDR3 nucleotides read TGTGTCAGCAGCTTAGGACAGGGGGCGGTGGTATACAATGAGCAGTTCTTC.

This chain uses TRBV14 with TRBJ1-2; D gene ambiguous. This CDR3 has 15 amino acids. The germline CDR1 and CDR2 sequences are SGHDN and FVKESK. With 1 base removed from V and 2 bases from J, the gap between germline ends came to 11 bases. The DNA for the CDR3 is TGTGCCAGCAGCCAAGCGCCAGCATTAAACTATGGCTACACCTTC. This codes for CASSQAPALNYGYTF.